These T cell receptor beta chains were read from a single sample in a study of blood T cell repertoires in COVID-19. Sequencing used immunoSEQ multiplex PCR; TCRdb keeps in-frame clones, though not all of them. The table includes about 400,000 clones, approximately 86% detected once. The sample consisted of peripheral blood. The receptor set was obtained from a human donor in a cohort sampled during active COVID-19. CDR3s include the opening cysteine and the closing phenylalanine or tryptophan. The D gene is left open where the match is weak. The size field is filled for only some rows; it gives once, few, many or a size class.

j_gene | d_gene | abundance | v_gene | CDR3nt | CDR3aa
TRBJ1-2 | - | - | TRBV7-5 | TGTGCCAGAAGCCTGGACAGGCACTATGGCTACACCTTC | CARSLDRHYGYTF
TRBJ2-7 | - | - | TRBV30 | TGTGCCTGGAATTTTGGCCGGGGATTCTCCTACGAGCAGTACTTC | CAWNFGRGFSYEQYF
TRBJ2-3 | TRBD1 | - | TRBV29-1 | TGCAGCGTGGGACAGGGAGGAAAGAGCACAGATACGCAGTATTTT | CSVGQGGKSTDTQYF
TRBJ2-7 | - | - | TRBV23-1 | TGCGCCAGCCTGACTGGGGCCCTCTACGAGCAGTACTTC | CASLTGALYEQYF
TRBJ2-3 | TRBD2 | - | TRBV5-1 | TGCGCCAGCAGCTCCCCCCTTAGTAGCGGGAGGCGGACAGATACGCAGTATTTT | CASSSPLSSGRRTDTQYF
TRBJ1-2 | - | many | TRBV4-2 | TGTGCCAGCAGCCAAGAGCTTCGACAGGCTTATGGCTACACCTTC | CASSQELRQAYGYTF
TRBJ1-1 | - | - | TRBV5-1 | TGCGCCAGCAGCCCCCTGGGGAGGGTGGATACTGAAGCTTTCTTT | CASSPLGRVDTEAFF
TRBJ2-7 | TRBD1 | - | TRBV5-1 | TGCGCCAGCGGCCTTCTACAGGGGTCCTACGAGCAGTACTTC | CASGLLQGSYEQYF
TRBJ1-2 | - | - | TRBV6-1 | TGTGCCAGCAGTGAATATCACAACTCGGGTGGCTACACCTTC | CASSEYHNSGGYTF
TRBJ2-4 | - | - | TRBV5-6 | TGTGCCAGCAGCCGATTGGGCGGGCGGATAGCCAAAAACATTCAGTACTTC | CASSRLGGRIAKNIQYF
TRBJ2-7 | - | - | TRBV28 | TGTGCCAGCTCGGAGGGGGGGTCCTACGAGCAGTACTTC | CASSEGGSYEQYF
TRBJ1-3 | - | - | TRBV6-1 | TGTGCCAGCAGTGAACCGGCAGGGGCCTCTGGAAACACCATATATTTT | CASSEPAGASGNTIYF
TRBJ2-5 | TRBD2 | - | TRBV7-8 | TGTGCCAGCAGCTTAGATAGCGGGGGATCCCAAGAGACCCAGTACTTC | CASSLDSGGSQETQYF
TRBJ1-1 | - | - | TRBV10-3 | TGTGCCATCAGTCCCTTGCGGGGTGAGGACACTGAAGCTTTCTTT | CAISPLRGEDTEAFF
TRBJ2-5 | - | - | TRBV25-1 | TGTGCCAGCAGTGATCCACGGCAAGAGACCCAGTACTTC | CASSDPRQETQYF
TRBJ1-2 | - | - | TRBV6-5 | TGTGCCAGCAGCCAAGGGGTCGGCTACACCTTC | CASSQGVGYTF
TRBJ2-5 | - | - | TRBV5-1 | TGCGCCAGCAGCTCCACAGGGCTGAGAGAGACCCAGTACTTC | CASSSTGLRETQYF
TRBJ2-2 | TRBD2 | many | TRBV7-9 | TGTGCCAGCAGATACCTAGCGGGGAACCCCAACACCGGGGAGCTGTTTTTT | CASRYLAGNPNTGELFF
TRBJ1-1 | - | once | TRBV30 | TGTGCCTGGAGTGTAGGGGACTCCACTGAAGCTTTCTTT | CAWSVGDSTEAFF
TRBJ1-3 | - | - | TRBV5-6 | TGTGCCAGCAGCCGCCGGGGGGGCTCTGGAAACACCATATATTTT | CASSRRGGSGNTIYF